Presented here are 9 T cell receptor beta chains from one specimen sequenced in a study of monozygotic twins with inflammatory bowel disease. TCRdb reprocessed the 5' RACE reads, with one entry per CDR3 protein and no DNA. The table lists about 210,000 distinct CDR3 sequences. The sequencing input was blood. These receptor sequences come from a human donor with ulcerative colitis or Crohn's disease, or a healthy co-twin of an affected twin (not recorded which).

V is TRBV20-1 and J is TRBJ1-6; TCRdb's assignment of TRBD1 cannot be checked, as there is no DNA. Germline V CDR1 and CDR2: DFQATT, SNEGSKA (reference sequence). This CDR3 is 18 amino acids long. Here the CDR3 reads CSASVRDKRSSYNSPLHF.

This chain links TRBV11-2 with TRBJ1-1; TCRdb proposes TRBD1, but this gene call is untestable without DNA. The CDR3 is 15 amino acids. The germline CDR1 and CDR2 sequences are SGHAT and FQNNGV. The chain's CDR3 is CASSLGTASLTEAFF.

J is TRBJ1-5 and V is TRBV20-1; TCRdb indicates TRBD1, and absent DNA this call remains unverified. CDR1 DFQATT and CDR2 SNEGSKA come from the germline V gene (reference sequence). The CDR3 is 15 residues long. The CDR3 is CSARDFRAGDQPQHF.

The V and J genes are TRBV20-1 and TRBJ2-7; TCRdb reports TRBD1, a call that lacks DNA to check it against. CDR1 is DFQATT, CDR2 SNEGSKA, per germline (reference sequence). The CDR3 covers 11 residues. CDR3 sequence reads: CSAKGDSEQYF.

This rearrangement joins TRBV6-5 to TRBJ2-1; the TCRdb D gene call, TRBD1, has no DNA to confirm it. In germline, CDR1 is MNHEY, CDR2 SVGAGI. CDR3 length equals 19 residues. The CDR3: CASSLQPAGQGFGRNEQFF.

The J gene is TRBJ1-4, the V gene TRBV20-1; there is no DNA to check the TCRdb D call of TRBD1. Germline V gene lookup returns CDR1 DFQATT and CDR2 SNEGSKA (reference sequence). CDR3 size: 13 residues. This CDR3 reads CSAPRTGVEKLFF.

This chain uses TRBV20-1 with TRBJ2-3; as DNA is missing, the TRBD1 call by TCRdb cannot be tested. The CDR3 length is 15 residues. CDR1 DFQATT and CDR2 SNEGSKA come from the germline V gene (reference sequence). CDR3: CSAGGTGDVKDTQYF.

The chain couples TRBV2 to TRBJ2-7; TCRdb's D call of TRBD2 is untestable without DNA. Germline V lookup: CDR1 SNHLY, CDR2 FYNNEI. The CDR3 spans 15 residues. The CDR3 reads CASKQPSGGHYEQYF.

This chain connects TRBV12-3 or TRBV12-4 to TRBJ2-1; TCRdb outputs TRBD2, but without DNA this stays unchecked. The CDR3 sequence is 12 residues long. The CDR3 sequence: CASSFAEEGQFF.